This T cell receptor (beta chain) came from a study of shared clonotypes between healthy human individuals. This table comes from immunoSEQ multiplex PCR, and its TCRdb copy is limited to in-frame clones, with some not included. The table includes approximately 1,500,000 clones, approximately 98% detected once. In germline, CDR1 is MNHNS, CDR2 SASEGT. V lost 5 bases and J 4 bases, leaving 13 bases between the germline ends. The CDR3 runs to 14 residues. The clonotype comes from a young man in good health. Specimen: naive CD4+ T cells sorted from blood. Subset meaning: CD45RA+ positively selected. The J gene is TRBJ2-3, the V gene TRBV6-1; no reliable D call. The DNA for the CDR3 is TGTGCCAGCAGTAGAGCCAGCCTGGCAGATACGCAGTATTTT. Protein sequence: CASSRASLADTQYF.